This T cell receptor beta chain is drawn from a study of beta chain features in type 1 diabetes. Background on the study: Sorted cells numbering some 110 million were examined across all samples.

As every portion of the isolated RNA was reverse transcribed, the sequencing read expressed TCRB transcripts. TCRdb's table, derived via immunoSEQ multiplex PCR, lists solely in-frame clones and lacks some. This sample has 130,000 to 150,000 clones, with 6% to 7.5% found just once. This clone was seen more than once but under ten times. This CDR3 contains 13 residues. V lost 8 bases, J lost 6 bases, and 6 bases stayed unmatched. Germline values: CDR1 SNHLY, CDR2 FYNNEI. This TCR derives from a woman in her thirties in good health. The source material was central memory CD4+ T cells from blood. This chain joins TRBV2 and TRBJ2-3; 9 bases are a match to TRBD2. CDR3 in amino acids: CASAGLARDTQYF. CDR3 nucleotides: TGTGCCAGCGCGGGACTAGCTCGGGATACGCAGTATTTT.